The 29 T cell receptor beta chains in this list originate from one sample, sequenced in a study of cytomegalovirus exposure and HLA in healthy donors. The PCR made use of 60 Vbeta and 13 Jbeta primers. Data came from immunoSEQ multiplex PCR; TCRdb stores just in-frame clones and leaves some out. The sample carries 100,000 or so clones, around 82% recorded once. The sample taken for sequencing was PBMCs. Receptors were obtained from a middle-aged man in good health and CMV-seropositive.

The chain employs TRBV6-1 and TRBJ2-7; D uncertain. In germline, CDR1 is MNHNS, CDR2 SASEGT. V lost 6 bases and J lost 3, with 12 bases in between. The CDR3 is 13 residues long. The CDR3 region has the DNA TGTGCCAGCAGGACAAATCCTGTCTACGAGCAGTACTTC. The encoded protein is CASRTNPVYEQYF.

This clone was seen a single time. The rearrangement joins TRBV11-1 to TRBJ2-7, with D possibly TRBD2 on 6 matching bases. V lost 5 bases to trimming and J lost 9 bases, with 17 bases between them. This CDR3 spans 13 amino acids. The germline CDR1 and CDR2 sequences are SGHAT and FQDESV (reference sequence). The DNA of the CDR3 is TGTGCCAGCAGCCGACTAGGAGGTTCGGGGCAGTACTTC. Encoded protein: CASSRLGGSGQYF.

To note about this clone: The sample has other DNA sequences that encode this CDR3 too. This rearrangement joins TRBV19 to TRBJ1-5; maybe TRBD1 (5 bases). This CDR3 is 15 amino acids long. Germline CDR1 LNHDA, CDR2 SQIVND (reference sequence). The V end lost 1 base, the J end lost 2 bases, and 9 bases lay between the germline ends. The DNA of the CDR3 is TGTGCCAGTAGTATAGGGACAAGGGGCAATCAGCCCCAGCATTTT. Translated: CASSIGTRGNQPQHF.

This chain joins TRBV5-6 and TRBJ1-5; no definite D call. Trimming cost V 0 bases and J 4 bases, with 5 bases left between them. CDR1 is SGHDT and CDR2 is YYEEEE in the germline V gene. CDR3 length: 13 residues. CDR3 nucleotide sequence: TGTGCCAGCAGCTTGGCCCCAAATCAGCCCCAGCATTTT. Its protein is CASSLAPNQPQHF.

The chain combines TRBV6-5 with TRBJ2-3; 8 nucleotides agree with TRBD1. The germline V gene encodes CDR1 MNHEY and CDR2 SVGAGI. This CDR3 is built from 14 residues. J was trimmed by 2 bases and V by 4 bases; bases with no gene match: 2. CDR3 DNA: TGTGCCAGCAGTTCAGGGGGCAACACAGATACGCAGTATTTT. This encodes CASSSGGNTDTQYF.

This CDR3 is CASSAGGRYEQYF. As DNA, the CDR3 is TGCGCCAGCAGCGCAGGGGGCCGCTACGAGCAGTACTTC. The chain has TRBV5-1 and TRBJ2-7, with 8 nucleotides matching TRBD1. CDR1 SGHRS and CDR2 YFSETQ come from the germline V gene. There are 13 residues in the CDR3. V lost 4 bases and J lost 3; bases outside the gene matches: 3.

The chain couples TRBV2 to TRBJ1-6; 9 bases agree with TRBD1. Germline CDR1 and CDR2: SNHLY and FYNNEI. V lost 1 base and J lost 3; bases outside the gene matches: 1. The CDR3 extends over 16 amino acids. CDR3 loop: CASSEVTGGYNSPLHF. For the CDR3, the DNA is TGTGCCAGCAGTGAAGTGACAGGGGGCTATAATTCACCCCTCCACTTT. The complete variable domain, with remaining parts taken from reference TRBV2 and TRBJ1-6, reads EPEVTQTPSHQVTQMGQEVILRCVPISNHLYFYWYRQILGQKVEFLVSFYNNEISEKSEIFDDQFSVERPDGSNFTLKIRSTKLEDSAMYFCASSEVTGGYNSPLHFGNGTRLTVT.

The chain couples TRBV6-1 to TRBJ1-2; D gene uncertain. The V end was cut by 1 base, the J end by 5 bases, with 8 bases between. The CDR3 has 13 residues. Germline CDR1 MNHNS, CDR2 SASEGT. CDR3 nucleotide sequence: TGTGCCAGCAGTGAAGGGCAATGGTATGGCTACACCTTC. Its translation: CASSEGQWYGYTF.

V is TRBV7-2 and J is TRBJ1-3, with D possibly TRBD1 on 6 matching bases. This CDR3 has 13 amino acids. The germline V gene has CDR1 SGHTA and CDR2 FQGNSA. Between the trimmed V and J ends, which lost 1 base and 8 bases, there was a span of 9 bases. This CDR3 is CASSLGQVDTIYF. DNA for the CDR3: TGTGCCAGCAGCTTAGGACAGGTAGACACCATATATTTT.

This clone appeared a few times. The chain employs TRBV2 and TRBJ1-4; TRBD1 is a possible D gene (6 bases). The CDR3 runs to 14 residues. Between the trimmed V and J ends, which lost 7 bases and 7 bases, there was a span of 16 bases. The germline CDR1 and CDR2 sequences are SNHLY and FYNNEI. The DNA of the CDR3 is TGTGCCAGCACCTCAGAACAGGGATTTGAAAAACTGTTTTTT. Encoded protein: CASTSEQGFEKLFF.

J is TRBJ1-1 and V is TRBV7-3; 9 bases fit TRBD1. The CDR3 loop spans 17 amino acids. V was clipped by 4 bases and J by 2 bases; unmatched bases: 11. The germline V gene encodes CDR1 SGHTA and CDR2 FQGTGA. CDR3 protein: CASSWWAEQGANTEAFF. The CDR3 nucleotides read TGTGCCAGCAGCTGGTGGGCAGAACAGGGGGCTAACACTGAAGCTTTCTTT.

The chain employs TRBV11-1 and TRBJ1-1, with D perhaps TRBD1 (5 bases). This CDR3 contains 15 residues. From germline, CDR1 is SGHAT and CDR2 FQDESV (reference sequence). V lost 1 base and J lost 4, with 13 bases in between. Here the CDR3 reads CASSLGMGGSTEAFF. The CDR3 DNA reads as TGTGCCAGCAGCTTAGGCATGGGGGGTTCCACTGAAGCTTTCTTT.

The V gene is TRBV28, the J gene TRBJ1-5, with D perhaps matching TRBD1 (6 bases). The CDR3 runs 19 residues. V was trimmed by 2 bases and J by 3 bases, leaving 23 bases between them. The germline CDR1 and CDR2 sequences are MDHEN and SYDVKM. CDR3 in amino acids: CASSLGTTDRTLNNQPQHF. CDR3 in DNA: TGTGCCAGCAGTTTAGGGACCACCGACAGGACCTTGAACAATCAGCCCCAGCATTTT.

The J gene is TRBJ1-2, the V gene TRBV2, with D perhaps TRBD1 (5 bases). The CDR3 extends over 14 amino acids. The germline gives CDR1 SNHLY, CDR2 FYNNEI. Between the trimmed V and J ends, which lost 6 bases and 3 bases, there was a span of 14 bases. DNA of the CDR3: TGTGCCAGCAGCGGGCCGGGGGGTGACTATGGCTACACCTTC. Translated, it gives CASSGPGGDYGYTF.

V usage is TRBV5-1 and J usage is TRBJ2-7; no clear D gene. V lost 1 base and J 0 bases, leaving 5 bases between the germline ends. The CDR3 is made up of 13 amino acids. Per germline, CDR1 SGHRS and CDR2 YFSETQ. The CDR3 coding sequence is TGCGCCAGCAGCTTGACGGGCTCCTACGAGCAGTACTTC. Translating gives CASSLTGSYEQYF.

V and J are TRBV11-2 and TRBJ1-1; 11 positions agree with TRBD1. Trimming at V came to 4 bases and at J to 8 bases, leaving 6 bases not matched to a gene. Germline CDR1 is SGHAT and CDR2 is FQNNGV. The length of the CDR3 is 14 residues. In DNA form, the CDR3 reads TGTGCCAGCAGCTGGGACAGGGGGGGGGTGGAAGCTTTCTTT. This gives the protein CASSWDRGGVEAFF.

The chain recombines TRBV28 with TRBJ2-3; no firm D call. V dropped 3 bases and J dropped 6 bases, with 7 bases sitting between them. The CDR3 covers 12 residues. Germline CDR1 and CDR2: MDHEN and SYDVKM. The CDR3 region has the DNA TGTGCCAGCAGTTTGCCAGGCGATACGCAGTATTTT. As protein: CASSLPGDTQYF.

The chain uses TRBV6-1 and TRBJ2-1; 10 bases map to TRBD2. The germline V gene has CDR1 MNHNS and CDR2 SASEGT. With V trimmed by 3 bases and J by 9 bases, 5 bases remained unmatched. CDR3 length: 14 residues. CDR3 protein: CASSELIAGGEQFF. The CDR3 DNA follows: TGTGCCAGCAGTGAGTTAATAGCGGGAGGTGAGCAGTTCTTC.

The CDR3 nucleotides are TGTGCCAGCAGTTACGGACTACCCTGGGACAATGAGCAGTTCTTC. It encodes CASSYGLPWDNEQFF. The J gene is TRBJ2-1, the V gene TRBV6-5, with a weak D call TRBD2 (6 bases). V gave up 2 bases and J gave up 5 bases, with 13 bases separating them. CDR1 is MNHEY and CDR2 is SVGAGI in the germline V gene. There are 15 residues in the CDR3.

This chain joins TRBV6-6 and TRBJ2-3; 8 bases line up with TRBD1. CDR1 MNHNY and CDR2 SVGAGI come from the germline V gene (reference sequence). The V segment lost 0 bases and the J segment 4 bases; nucleotides outside the gene matches: 3. The CDR3 spans 15 residues. The CDR3 sequence: CASSYSGQGSDTQYF. The CDR3 bases are TGTGCCAGCAGTTACTCCGGACAGGGCTCAGATACGCAGTATTTT.

The CDR3 DNA is TGTGCCAGCAGTTCTCGGACAGGGCCCCAGCATTTT. It is translated as CASSSRTGPQHF. The V and J genes are TRBV6-5 and TRBJ1-5; 7 positions match TRBD1. The CDR3 spans 12 residues. The V segment lost 4 bases and the J segment 9 bases; nucleotides outside the gene matches: 3. CDR1 is MNHEY and CDR2 is SVGAGI in the germline V gene.

This clone has just one count. The chain carries TRBV29-1 and TRBJ1-2, with D perhaps TRBD1 (5 bases). CDR1 is SQVTM, CDR2 ANQGSEA, per germline. V gave up 3 bases and J gave up 2 bases, with 10 bases separating them. The CDR3 spans 13 residues. CDR3 sequence reads: CSVEDTENYGYTF. Here the CDR3 DNA reads TGCAGCGTTGAGGACACTGAGAACTATGGCTACACCTTC.

Notes on this clone: Relative to the germline gene, one junction end is altered; a read error may explain this. V gene TRBV28 combines with J gene TRBJ2-7; tentatively, D is TRBD1 (5 bases). The germline V gene has CDR1 MDHEN and CDR2 SYDVKM. The CDR3 consists of 14 residues. CDR3 residues: CASSLGRVTYGQYF. CDR3 sequence (DNA): TGTGCCAGCAGTTTAGGCAGGGTGACCTACGGGCAGTACTTT.

The chain joins TRBV6-1 to TRBJ1-1; D might be TRBD1 (5 bases). This CDR3 comprises 19 residues. Trimming stripped 3 bases from V and 7 bases from J, with 30 bases between. Germline loops: CDR1 MNHNS, CDR2 SASEGT. The CDR3 DNA reads as TGTGCCAGCAGTGATATCCGGGACTCCTTTCCCTACCGTCGGGGTGAAGCTTTCTTT. It encodes CASSDIRDSFPYRRGEAFF.

This chain links TRBV11-2 with TRBJ2-1; 10 nucleotides align to TRBD2. The CDR3 is 15 amino acids. CDR1 and CDR2 from the germline V gene are SGHAT and FQNNGV. The junction had 3 bases not matched to a gene; V was cut back by 3 bases and J by 4 bases. For the CDR3, the DNA is TGTGCCAGCAGCTTGACTAGCGGGTCGTACAATGAGCAGTTCTTC. Its protein product is CASSLTSGSYNEQFF.

The rearrangement uses TRBV19 and TRBJ2-1; TRBD1 aligns across 7 bases. CDR3 length: 16 amino acids. Germline V gene lookup returns CDR1 LNHDA and CDR2 SQIVND (reference sequence). The J segment lost 6 bases and the V segment lost 6 bases, leaving 14 bases of the junction unmatched. The CDR3 DNA is TGTGCCAGTAGCCATACGGAAGGGGGCGCCGGCAATGAGCAGTTCTTC. Translating gives CASSHTEGGAGNEQFF.

This clone has a handful of counts. The chain couples TRBV6-1 to TRBJ2-5, with 10 bases that match TRBD2. The CDR3 has 13 amino acids. Trimming cost V 6 bases and J 5 bases; bases outside gene matches: 3. Germline V gene data show CDR1 as MNHNS and CDR2 as SASEGT. The CDR3: CASRLAGSETQYF. The CDR3 region has the DNA TGTGCCAGCAGACTAGCGGGGAGCGAGACCCAGTACTTC.

The chain joins TRBV7-8 to TRBJ2-2; 11 bases align to TRBD2. The V gene's germline CDR1 is SGHVS and CDR2 FQNEAQ. Losses at the gene ends were 1 base for V and 1 base for J; bases not matched to a gene: 5. The CDR3 length is 18 residues. The CDR3 loop is CASSLEVAGGRNTGELFF. The CDR3 region has the DNA TGTGCCAGCAGCTTAGAGGTAGCGGGAGGGCGGAACACCGGGGAGCTGTTTTTT. The entire variable domain, with the rest obtained from reference TRBV7-8 and TRBJ2-2, is as follows: GAGVSQSPRYKVAKRGQDVALRCDPISGHVSLFWYQQALGQGPEFLTYFQNEAQLDKSGLPSDRFFAERPEGSVSTLKIQRTQQEDSAVYLCASSLEVAGGRNTGELFFGEGSRLTVL.

V and J are TRBV6-5 and TRBJ2-5; weak D call: TRBD2 (6 bases). Germline CDR1 is MNHEY and CDR2 is SVGAGI. The length of the CDR3 is 13 residues. V was clipped by 8 bases and J by 1 base, with 11 bases between them. CDR3 in DNA: TGTGCCAGCGGGGACGGGGGCCAAGAGACCCAGTACTTC. Amino acids: CASGDGGQETQYF.